These 16 T cell receptor beta chains originate from one sample sequenced in a study of T-cell memory formation after mild COVID-19. TCRdb re-called the 5' RACE reads through MiXCR, storing one row per CDR3 protein. The sample has approximately 260,000 distinct CDR3 sequences; 16% are singletons. The specimen was PBMCs or a T cell subset sorted from them (not recorded which). These TCRs come from a man aged 18 to 29 who had mild COVID-19 (a few samples of this study predate the infection). Cell type and time point are not known.

This clonotype has only a few counts. The chain combines TRBV11-2 with TRBJ1-1, with D possibly TRBD1 on 5 matching bases. The CDR3 is 13 residues long. V was pared by 5 bases and J by 8 bases, with 15 bases between. Per germline, CDR1 SGHAT and CDR2 FQNNGV. The CDR3 here is CASSPHGGTEAFF. DNA of the CDR3: TGTGCCAGCAGCCCCCATGGGGGTACCGAAGCTTTCTTT.

The chain recombines TRBV7-2 with TRBJ2-2; the D gene is possibly TRBD2 (6 bases). The CDR3 sequence is 16 residues long. The V end lost 2 bases, the J end lost 2 bases, and 12 bases lay between the germline ends. Germline V gene data show CDR1 as SGHTA and CDR2 as FQGNSA. The CDR3 DNA sequence: TGTGCCAGCAGCTTATCTGGAGGGTCAAACACCGGGGAGCTGTTTTTT. Amino acids: CASSLSGGSNTGELFF.

This clonotype was detected many times. The chain has TRBV7-8 and TRBJ2-3; weak D call: TRBD2 (5 bases). The V gene lost 5 bases and the J gene lost 6 bases, with 15 bases spanning the gap. CDR3 length equals 14 residues. CDR1 and CDR2 (germline): SGHVS, FQNEAQ. For the CDR3, the DNA is TGTGCCAGCAGCCCCGAGGGTCGCGGGGATACGCAGTATTTT. Its translation: CASSPEGRGDTQYF. Full variable domain (remainder filled in from reference TRBV7-8 and TRBJ2-3): GAGVSQSPRYKVAKRGQDVALRCDPISGHVSLFWYQQALGQGPEFLTYFQNEAQLDKSGLPSDRFFAERPEGSVSTLKIQRTQQEDSAVYLCASSPEGRGDTQYFGPGTRLTVL.

The genes are TRBV5-1 and TRBJ2-5; 8 bases match TRBD1. The CDR3 loop spans 14 amino acids. Trimming cost V 0 bases and J 4 bases; bases outside gene matches: 2. Germline V gene lookup returns CDR1 SGHRS and CDR2 YFSETQ. Here the CDR3 DNA reads TGCGCCAGCAGCTTGGTTGGGACAGGAGAGACCCAGTACTTC. It encodes CASSLVGTGETQYF.

This clonotype was counted at least ten times. The CDR3 here is CASSLNLRSGNTIYF. The DNA of the CDR3 is TGTGCCAGCAGCTTAAACCTTCGCTCTGGAAACACCATATATTTT. The J gene is TRBJ1-3, the V gene TRBV7-9; no clear D gene. Deletions cut 2 bases from V and 0 bases from J, with 8 bases between. The length of the CDR3 is 15 residues. Germline CDR1 is SEHNR and CDR2 is FQNEAQ (reference sequence).

This clonotype appeared a few times. The chain is built from TRBV27 and TRBJ1-1; perhaps TRBD1 as D (6 bases). Trimming removed 5 bases from V and 4 bases from J, with 14 bases in between. In germline, CDR1 is MNHEY, CDR2 SMNVEV (reference sequence). The CDR3 is 14 residues long. The CDR3, as DNA: TGTGCCAGCAGTGCGGTAGTCAGGGGCACTGAAGCTTTCTTT. The encoded protein is CASSAVVRGTEAFF.

The V call is TRBV9, the J call TRBJ1-6; the D gene is possibly TRBD1 (5 bases). Germline CDR1 reads SGDLS; CDR2 reads YYNGEE. This CDR3 comprises 12 residues. V was clipped by 3 bases and J by 7 bases, with 5 bases between them. The CDR3 protein is CASSEGNSPLHF. CDR3 in DNA: TGTGCCAGCAGCGAGGGGAATTCACCCCTCCACTTT. The complete variable domain, with remaining parts taken from reference TRBV9 and TRBJ1-6, reads DSGVTQTPKHLITATGQRVTLRCSPRSGDLSVYWYQQSLDQGLQFLIQYYNGEERAKGNILERFSAQQFPDLHSELNLSSLELGDSALYFCASSEGNSPLHFGNGTRLTVT.

The chain carries TRBV7-2 and TRBJ2-5; 11 bases line up with TRBD2. Germline V gene data show CDR1 as SGHTA and CDR2 as FQGNSA. The V segment lost 8 bases and the J segment 5 bases; nucleotides outside the gene matches: 7. The CDR3 contains 14 residues. CDR3 amino acids: CASDLSGGAETQYF. The CDR3 coding sequence is TGTGCCAGCGACCTTAGCGGGGGGGCCGAGACCCAGTACTTC.

The chain couples TRBV20-1 to TRBJ1-6; D is undetermined. There are 14 residues in the CDR3. Germline V gene sequence: CDR1 DFQATT, CDR2 SNEGSKA (reference sequence). V shed 0 bases and J shed 10 bases, with 13 bases lying between them. CDR3 protein: CSARDRTRNSPLHF. In nucleotides, the CDR3 is TGCAGTGCTAGAGATCGGACCCGGAACTCACCCCTCCACTTT.

The chain has TRBV7-8 and TRBJ2-5; 7 bases align to TRBD2. This CDR3 is built from 14 residues. Germline V gives CDR1 SGHVS, CDR2 FQNEAQ. The junction had 13 bases not matched to a gene; V was cut back by 10 bases and J by 5 bases. The CDR3 nucleotides read TGTGCCACTCAGGCGAGAAACGGGGGGGAGACCCAGTACTTC. This translates into CATQARNGGETQYF.

This clonotype was detected only a few times. The genes are TRBV18 and TRBJ1-5; no clear D gene. V lost 2 bases and J lost 1, with 6 bases in between. CDR1 and CDR2 (germline): KGHSH, LQKENI. This CDR3 region has 14 residues. CDR3 in amino acids: CASSPMGSNQPQHF. In DNA form, the CDR3 reads TGTGCCAGCTCACCAATGGGCAGCAATCAGCCCCAGCATTTT. Full variable domain (missing parts from reference TRBV18 and TRBJ1-5): NAGVMQNPRHLVRRRGQEARLRCSPMKGHSHVYWYRQLPEEGLKFMVYLQKENIIDESGMPKERFSAEFPKEGPSILRIQQVVRGDSAAYFCASSPMGSNQPQHFGDGTRLSIL.

The chain combines TRBV9 with TRBJ1-3; no reliable D call. V was cut by 2 bases and J by 3 bases, with 6 bases left in between. The CDR3 runs 13 residues. Looked up from germline, CDR1 is SGDLS and CDR2 is YYNGEE. Written as DNA, the CDR3 is TGTGCCAGCAGCGTTCTTGATGGAAACACCATATATTTT. The encoded protein is CASSVLDGNTIYF.

This sequence joins TRBV7-9 and TRBJ2-5; 9 nucleotides align to TRBD1. The assigned J gene may be wrong: the sequence end matches TRBJ2-7 better. The CDR3 is 14 residues long. The germline gives CDR1 SEHNR, CDR2 FQNEAQ (reference sequence). The CDR3 region is CASSLPDRGYEQYF. The CDR3 nucleotides are TGTGCCAGCAGCTTGCCGGACAGGGGCTACGAGCAGTACTTC.

As to this clonotype: The junction and the germline gene differ at one end; a read error may be behind it. This chain links TRBV7-2 with TRBJ1-1; tentatively, D is TRBD1 (5 bases). There are 14 residues in the CDR3. In germline, CDR1 is SGHTA, CDR2 FQGNSA. This CDR3 reads CASSLEGIRGYGHF. The CDR3 region has the DNA TGTGCCAGCAGCTTGGAGGGGATAAGGGGATACGGTCACTTT.

The V and J genes are TRBV6-5 and TRBJ1-1; D is undetermined. The CDR3 has 13 amino acids. CDR1 is MNHEY and CDR2 is SVGAGI in the germline V gene. The V gene lost 0 bases and the J gene lost 10 bases, with 12 bases spanning the gap. The CDR3 nucleotides read TGTGCCAGCAGTTACTCGAGGGAGAGGTCAGCTTTCTTT. This encodes CASSYSRERSAFF.

The V gene is TRBV5-5, the J gene TRBJ2-4; D is possibly TRBD1 or TRBD2 (5 bases each). The CDR3 has 15 residues. Germline V gene lookup returns CDR1 SGHKS and CDR2 YYEKEE (reference sequence). V lost 3 bases and J lost 3, with 13 bases in between. The CDR3 nucleotides read TGTGCCAGCAGCTCCGGGACGCACGTCAAAAACATTCAGTACTTC. It codes for CASSSGTHVKNIQYF.